These 31 T cell receptor beta chains were sequenced from one sample in a study of metastatic and nonmetastatic thyroid tumors. Ahead of thyroid surgery, no patient had received treatment of any kind. Using MiXCR, TCRdb reanalyzed the PCR reads. This table holds about 15,000 clones, approximately 23% found once. The sequencing input was tumor tissue. Receptors were obtained from a female donor with papillary thyroid cancer or a benign thyroid nodule (not recorded which). Some clones in this sample may be carry-over from other donors' samples.

This clone counts as medium-sized. V gene TRBV4-1 combines with J gene TRBJ1-6, with D tentatively TRBD1 (5 bases). This CDR3 is built from 15 residues. V was cut by 0 bases and J by 10 bases, with 13 bases left in between. Per germline, CDR1 MGHRA and CDR2 YSYEKL. The CDR3 sequence is CASSQDVGAWSPLHF. In nucleotides, the CDR3 is TGCGCCAGCAGCCAAGATGTAGGGGCTTGGTCACCCCTCCACTTT.

This clone was counted many times. The chain has TRBV6-2 or TRBV6-3 and TRBJ1-5, with unresolved D. Germline V gene lookup returns CDR1 MNHEY and CDR2 SVGEGT. V lost 6 bases, J lost 1 base, and 10 bases lay in between. This CDR3 is built from 14 residues. The CDR3 DNA is TGTGCCAGCAGCCACCGGGCCAGCAATCAGCCCCAGCATTTT. As protein: CASSHRASNQPQHF.

The chain has TRBV20-1 and TRBJ2-3; 14 bases fit TRBD2. The CDR3 runs to 16 residues. Looked up from germline, CDR1 is DFQATT and CDR2 is SNEGSKA (reference sequence). The V and J ends lost 3 bases and 6 bases, in that order; junction bases with no gene match: 8. This CDR3 is CSARGLAGVGQDTQYF. CDR3 bases: TGCAGTGCTAGGGGACTAGCGGGGGTGGGTCAGGATACGCAGTATTTT.

This chain links TRBV19 with TRBJ2-1, with a tentative D call TRBD1 (6 bases). The CDR3 loop spans 13 amino acids. The germline V gene has CDR1 LNHDA and CDR2 SQIVND (reference sequence). Trimming took 9 bases from V and 8 from J, leaving 17 bases between them. This chain's CDR3 is CASNAGVWDEQFF. The CDR3 region has the DNA TGTGCCAGCAATGCAGGGGTTTGGGATGAGCAGTTCTTC. The whole variable domain, filled in from reference TRBV19 and TRBJ2-1, reads DGGITQSPKYLFRKEGQNVTLSCEQNLNHDAMYWYRQDPGQGLRLIYYSQIVNDFQKGDIAEGYSVSREKKESFPLTVTSAQKNPTAFYLCASNAGVWDEQFFGPGTRLTVL.

In this sample, this clone turned up many times. This chain joins TRBV9 and TRBJ1-1; D uncertain. The germline CDR1 and CDR2 sequences are SGDLS and YYNGEE. V was cut by 1 base and J by 1 base, with 11 bases left in between. The CDR3 is 15 residues long. The CDR3 nucleotides are TGTGCCAGCAGCGTACAAGTAGGCGGGAACACTGAAGCTTTCTTT. Translating gives CASSVQVGGNTEAFF.

The chain recombines TRBV5-4 with TRBJ2-3; D is possibly TRBD1 (6 bases). Looked up from germline, CDR1 is SGHNT and CDR2 is YYREEE (reference sequence). Trimming pared 0 bases from V and 5 bases from J, leaving 22 bases between. The CDR3 consists of 18 residues. Here the CDR3 reads CASSLEGVGGFVRDTQYF. The CDR3 DNA follows: TGTGCCAGCAGCTTGGAGGGGGTAGGCGGTTTCGTTCGAGATACGCAGTATTTT.

This clone is labeled as medium-sized (0.01 to 0.1%). The genes are TRBV4-1 and TRBJ2-1; D gene uncertain. The CDR3 consists of 14 residues. The germline V gene encodes CDR1 MGHRA and CDR2 YSYEKL. Between the trimmed V and J ends, which lost 1 base and 4 bases, there was a span of 8 bases. The CDR3 loop reads CASSQVDEYNEQFF. The CDR3 DNA follows: TGCGCCAGCAGCCAAGTTGACGAGTACAATGAGCAGTTCTTC.

The chain combines TRBV20-1 with TRBJ2-7; TRBD1 is a possible D gene (6 bases). This CDR3 spans 14 amino acids. Germline V gene data show CDR1 as DFQATT and CDR2 as SNEGSKA (reference sequence). V was shortened by 0 bases and J by 5 bases, with 14 bases between the two germline ends. The CDR3, as DNA: TGCAGTGCTAGAGATCGCAGGGGCTTCGACGAGCAGTACTTC. Its translation is CSARDRRGFDEQYF.

In this sample, this clone turned up a few times. This chain uses TRBV6-2 or TRBV6-3 with TRBJ1-3; D unresolved. Germline V gene lookup returns CDR1 MNHEY and CDR2 SVGEGT. Trimming left V 5 bases short and J 0 bases short, with 14 bases between. The CDR3 covers 16 residues. The CDR3 region is CASSIHPTISGNTIYF. The CDR3 DNA sequence: TGTGCCAGCAGTATACATCCGACTATCTCTGGAAACACCATATATTTT.

The chain employs TRBV18 and TRBJ2-7; TRBD1 matches 8 bases. CDR3 length equals 12 residues. Germline loops: CDR1 KGHSH, CDR2 LQKENI. Trimming removed 7 bases from V and 10 bases from J; junction bases left unmatched: 9. The CDR3 DNA sequence: TGTGCCAGCTTAAGGACAGGGAGTACTCAGTACTTC. Protein product: CASLRTGSTQYF.

The genes are TRBV10-2 and TRBJ2-1; the D gene is possibly TRBD1 (5 bases). Trimming pared 0 bases from V and 4 bases from J, leaving 16 bases between. Germline CDR1 reads WSHSY; CDR2 reads SAAADI. The CDR3 is 17 residues long. The CDR3 sequence is CASSESGLPTEYNEQFF. CDR3 bases: TGCGCCAGCAGTGAGTCGGGCCTCCCGACAGAATACAATGAGCAGTTCTTC.

The gene calls are TRBV11-2 and TRBJ2-6, with D perhaps TRBD2 (6 bases). V lost 0 bases to trimming and J lost 0 bases, with 9 bases between them. There are 17 residues in the CDR3. Germline loops: CDR1 SGHAT, CDR2 FQNNGV. DNA of the CDR3: TGTGCCAGCAGCTTAGACCGGGACTCCTCTGGGGCCAACGTCCTGACTTTC. This translates into CASSLDRDSSGANVLTF. The full variable domain, in which reference TRBV11-2 and TRBJ2-6 provide the parts outside the CDR3, is EAGVAQSPRYKIIEKRQSVAFWCNPISGHATLYWYQQILGQGPKLLIQFQNNGVVDDSQLPKDRFSAERLKGVDSTLKIQPAKLEDSAVYLCASSLDRDSSGANVLTFGAGSRLTVL.

This clone was recorded at least ten times. This sequence joins TRBV4-1 and TRBJ1-5; no definite D call. Germline V lookup: CDR1 MGHRA, CDR2 YSYEKL. The V gene lost 4 bases and the J gene lost 6 bases, with 16 bases spanning the gap. The CDR3 length is 15 residues. The CDR3 bases are TGCGCCAGCAGCCTAGAAGGAGGAACCGGTCAGCCCCAGCATTTT. Translating gives CASSLEGGTGQPQHF.

The gene calls are TRBV4-1 and TRBJ1-3; no definite D call. CDR3 size: 15 residues. The V end lost 5 bases, the J end lost 0 bases, and 11 bases lay between the germline ends. Germline CDR1 is MGHRA and CDR2 is YSYEKL. The CDR3 region is CASSGLWYSGNTIYF. In DNA, the CDR3 is TGCGCCAGCAGCGGACTGTGGTACTCTGGAAACACCATATATTTT.

The genes are TRBV14 and TRBJ1-1; 7 bases line up with TRBD1. CDR1 and CDR2 (germline): SGHDN, FVKESK. The CDR3 is 16 amino acids. J lost 1 base, V lost 3 bases, and 8 bases had no gene match. CDR3 loop: CASSHRQGSGNTEAFF. CDR3 bases: TGTGCCAGCAGCCATAGACAGGGAAGCGGGAACACTGAAGCTTTCTTT.

The genes are TRBV7-8 and TRBJ1-6; D call uncertain. The length of the CDR3 is 14 residues. CDR1 and CDR2 from the germline V gene are SGHVS and FQNEAQ. The V end was cut by 2 bases, the J end by 6 bases, with 8 bases between. The chain's CDR3 is CASSLPTRNSPLHF. CDR3 nucleotides: TGTGCCAGCAGCTTACCGACACGTAATTCACCCCTCCACTTT.

This clone was seen ten or more times. This chain connects TRBV9 to TRBJ2-1, with 9 bases aligning to TRBD1. This CDR3 contains 16 residues. V lost 3 bases to trimming and J lost 3 bases; unmatched junction nucleotides: 7. Germline V gene lookup returns CDR1 SGDLS and CDR2 YYNGEE. In DNA, the CDR3 is TGTGCCAGCAGCGCCCGGGGACAGGGTCTCTACAATGAGCAGTTCTTC. This gives the protein CASSARGQGLYNEQFF.

The rearrangement links TRBV20-1 to TRBJ1-1; D remains unclear. This CDR3 comprises 12 residues. Trimming took 4 bases from V and 1 from J, leaving 7 bases between them. Germline CDR1 is DFQATT and CDR2 is SNEGSKA (reference sequence). The CDR3 is CSATSGNTEAFF. Here the CDR3 DNA reads TGCAGTGCTACGTCGGGGAACACTGAAGCTTTCTTT.

This clone was recorded many times. The V gene is TRBV11-2, the J gene TRBJ2-2, with 11 bases that match TRBD2. Germline V gene lookup returns CDR1 SGHAT and CDR2 FQNNGV. V shed 4 bases and J 4 bases; nucleotides not matched to a gene: 2. The CDR3 has 15 residues. The CDR3 loop reads CASSSGTSGTGELFF. In DNA, the CDR3 is TGTGCCAGCAGCTCGGGGACTAGCGGCACCGGGGAGCTGTTTTTT.

This clone was detected ten times or more. CDR3 in amino acids: CASSLGRGLSTDTQYF. CDR3 nucleotide sequence: TGTGCCAGCAGCTTGGGACGGGGACTCTCCACAGATACGCAGTATTTT. The genes are TRBV5-8 and TRBJ2-3; D may be TRBD2 (6 bases). This CDR3 region has 16 residues. Trimming pared 0 bases from V and 2 bases from J, leaving 13 bases between. CDR1 is SGHTS, CDR2 YDEGEE, per germline.

Comment on this clone: A read error may be the cause here, since a much bigger clone is one base away. In the same sample, other DNA sequences code for this CDR3. The chain employs TRBV29-1 and TRBJ2-1, with a possible D match to TRBD2 (6 bases). The CDR3 has 13 residues. Germline CDR1 reads SQVTM; CDR2 reads ANQGSEA. V lost 8 bases to trimming and J lost 10 bases, with 21 bases between them. CDR3 amino acids: CSFFRDLGREQFF. The DNA of the CDR3 is TGCAGCTTCTTCCGGGACCTAGGGAGGGAGCAGTTCTTC.

The sample holds many counts of this clone. This chain uses TRBV10-2 with TRBJ2-1, with 14 bases matching TRBD2. V gave up 6 bases and J gave up 9 bases; unmatched junction bases: 1. The CDR3 spans 13 residues. Germline V gives CDR1 WSHSY, CDR2 SAAADI. The CDR3 protein is CASSGTSGSEQFF. For the CDR3, the DNA is TGCGCCAGCAGCGGGACTAGCGGGAGTGAGCAGTTCTTC.

This clone appeared many times. This CDR3 reads CASSFRQGPTDTQYF. In nucleotides, the CDR3 is TGTGCCAGCAGTTTTAGACAGGGACCCACAGATACGCAGTATTTT. The V gene is TRBV28, the J gene TRBJ2-3, with 7 bases aligning to TRBD1. Trimming cost V 3 bases and J 2 bases; bases outside gene matches: 5. CDR1 is MDHEN, CDR2 SYDVKM, per germline. CDR3 size: 15 residues.

This clone has only one observation. The junction departs from the called germline gene at one end, perhaps through a read error. The chain links TRBV7-4 to TRBJ2-7; 8 positions agree with TRBD1. The germline CDR1 and CDR2 sequences are SGHVT and SQSDAQ. CDR3 length equals 16 residues. This CDR3 is CASSFGNPGQVHDQYF. In DNA form, the CDR3 reads TGTGCCAGCAGCTTCGGAAATCCGGGACAGGTGCACGATCAGTACTTC.

In this sample, this clone turned up many times. The J gene is TRBJ2-7, the V gene TRBV29-1; D may be TRBD2 (6 bases). Trimming removed 6 bases at V and 4 bases at J, with 31 bases between. CDR1 SQVTM and CDR2 ANQGSEA come from the germline V gene. The CDR3 has 18 amino acids. CDR3 nucleotide sequence: TGCAGCGTCCCAGGTGGGGGGTTTCGACCGTCTCTCAGTTACGAGCAGTACTTC. Protein product: CSVPGGGFRPSLSYEQYF.

There are a few counts of this clone. The chain recombines TRBV12-3 or TRBV12-4 with TRBJ1-5; D remains ambiguous. CDR3 length: 13 amino acids. The V end lost 6 bases, the J end lost 0 bases, and 6 bases lay between the germline ends. CDR3 nucleotide sequence: TGTGCCAGCAGCCGTAATAGCAATCAGCCCCAGCATTTT. This sequence encodes CASSRNSNQPQHF.

The sample holds many counts of this clone. J is TRBJ2-7 and V is TRBV7-9; possible D gene TRBD1, 6 bases. The CDR3 loop spans 14 amino acids. The V end was cut by 4 bases, the J end by 3 bases, with 13 bases between. Germline V gene data show CDR1 as SEHNR and CDR2 as FQNEAQ (reference sequence). CDR3 nucleotides: TGTGCCAGCAGCTCAGGGGCTACCTTCTACGAGCAGTACTTC. This translates into CASSSGATFYEQYF.

In its sample, this clone was seen many times. The rearrangement uses TRBV10-3 and TRBJ1-6, with D tentatively TRBD1 (6 bases). The V end lost 4 bases, the J end lost 6 bases, and 13 bases lay between the germline ends. Germline CDR1 and CDR2: ENHRY and SYGVKD. The CDR3 loop spans 15 amino acids. The CDR3 loop reads CAISGRDTGNSPLHF. CDR3 DNA sequence: TGTGCCATCAGTGGCCGGGACACTGGTAATTCACCCCTCCACTTT.

V usage is TRBV28 and J usage is TRBJ1-1; 8 bases match TRBD1. Germline trimming cut 4 bases from V and 5 bases from J; bases unmatched to any gene: 9. This CDR3 region has 15 residues. CDR1 and CDR2 (germline): MDHEN, SYDVKM. The CDR3: CASSYRGGAGTEAFF. CDR3 nucleotide sequence: TGTGCCAGCAGTTACAGGGGGGGTGCGGGAACTGAAGCTTTCTTT.

The table lists this clone with many counts. V is TRBV20-1 and J is TRBJ2-7; 7 positions match TRBD1. Germline V lookup: CDR1 DFQATT, CDR2 SNEGSKA (reference sequence). The CDR3 covers 14 residues. DNA of the CDR3: TGCAGCGGAACCAGGACAGGCGTTTATGAAGAGCAGTACTTC. Translated, it gives CSGTRTGVYEEQYF.

In its sample, this clone is medium-sized (0.01 to 0.1%). V gene TRBV29-1 combines with J gene TRBJ2-7, with D possibly matching TRBD1 (5 bases). Germline CDR1 is SQVTM and CDR2 is ANQGSEA. V lost 4 bases and J lost 0, with 7 bases in between. This CDR3 is 12 amino acids long. CDR3 in amino acids: CSVGQGSYEQYF. The CDR3 DNA is TGCAGCGTTGGTCAGGGCTCCTACGAGCAGTACTTC.